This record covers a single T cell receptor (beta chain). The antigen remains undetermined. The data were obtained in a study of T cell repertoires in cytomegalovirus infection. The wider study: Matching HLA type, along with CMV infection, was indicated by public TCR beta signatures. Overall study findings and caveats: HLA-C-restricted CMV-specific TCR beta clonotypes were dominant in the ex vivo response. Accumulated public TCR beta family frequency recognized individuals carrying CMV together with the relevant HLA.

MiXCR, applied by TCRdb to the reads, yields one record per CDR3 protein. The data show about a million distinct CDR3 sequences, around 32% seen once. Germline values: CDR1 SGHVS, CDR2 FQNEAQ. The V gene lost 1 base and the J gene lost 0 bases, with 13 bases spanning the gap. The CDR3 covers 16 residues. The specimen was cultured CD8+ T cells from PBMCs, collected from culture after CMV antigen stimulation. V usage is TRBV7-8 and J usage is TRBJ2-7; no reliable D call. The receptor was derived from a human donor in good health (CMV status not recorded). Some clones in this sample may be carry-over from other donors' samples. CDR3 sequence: CASSLDVAGSSYEQYF. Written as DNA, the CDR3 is TGTGCCAGCAGCTTAGATGTGGCAGGAAGCTCCTACGAGCAGTACTTC. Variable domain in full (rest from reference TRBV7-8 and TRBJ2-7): GAGVSQSPRYKVAKRGQDVALRCDPISGHVSLFWYQQALGQGPEFLTYFQNEAQLDKSGLPSDRFFAERPEGSVSTLKIQRTQQEDSAVYLCASSLDVAGSSYEQYFGPGTRLTVT.